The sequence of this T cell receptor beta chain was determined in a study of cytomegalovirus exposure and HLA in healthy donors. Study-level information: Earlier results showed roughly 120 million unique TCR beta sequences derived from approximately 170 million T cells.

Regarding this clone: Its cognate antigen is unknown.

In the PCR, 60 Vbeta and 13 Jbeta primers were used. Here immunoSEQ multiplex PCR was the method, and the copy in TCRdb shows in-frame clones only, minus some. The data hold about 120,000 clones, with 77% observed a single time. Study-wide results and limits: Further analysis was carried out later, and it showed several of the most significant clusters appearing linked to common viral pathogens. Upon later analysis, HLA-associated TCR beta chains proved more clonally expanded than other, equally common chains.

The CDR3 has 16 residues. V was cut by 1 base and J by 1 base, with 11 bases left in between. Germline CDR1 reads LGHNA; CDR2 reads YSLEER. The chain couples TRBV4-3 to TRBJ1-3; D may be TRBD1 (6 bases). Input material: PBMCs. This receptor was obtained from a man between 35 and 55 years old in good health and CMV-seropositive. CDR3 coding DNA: TGCGCCAGCAGCCAAGTTCGGGGGGCATCTGGAAACACCATATATTTT. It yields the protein CASSQVRGASGNTIYF.